What follows describes a single T cell receptor (beta chain). Clones were sequenced by immunoSEQ multiplex PCR, and TCRdb holds only the in-frame ones, with some missing. The data contain about 53,000 clones, around four fifths of them singletons. Trimming took 8 bases from V and 6 from J, leaving 17 bases between them. There are 14 residues in the CDR3. Germline V CDR1 and CDR2: MDHEN, SYDVKM. The record originates from a study of blood T cell repertoires in COVID-19. This TCR came from a human donor in a cohort sampled during active COVID-19. V usage is TRBV28 and J usage is TRBJ1-5; D possibly corresponds to TRBD1 (5 bases). Material for sequencing was peripheral blood. For the CDR3, the DNA is TGTGCCAGCCATTCCTCCGGGGGAAGTCAGCCCCAGCATTTT. Its protein is CASHSSGGSQPQHF. The full variable domain, with the rest looked up from reference TRBV28 and TRBJ1-5, is DVKVTQSSRYLVKRTGEKVFLECVQDMDHENMFWYRQDPGLGLRLIYFSYDVKMKEKGDIPEGYSVSREKKERFSLILESASTNQTSMYLCASHSSGGSQPQHFGDGTRLSIL.